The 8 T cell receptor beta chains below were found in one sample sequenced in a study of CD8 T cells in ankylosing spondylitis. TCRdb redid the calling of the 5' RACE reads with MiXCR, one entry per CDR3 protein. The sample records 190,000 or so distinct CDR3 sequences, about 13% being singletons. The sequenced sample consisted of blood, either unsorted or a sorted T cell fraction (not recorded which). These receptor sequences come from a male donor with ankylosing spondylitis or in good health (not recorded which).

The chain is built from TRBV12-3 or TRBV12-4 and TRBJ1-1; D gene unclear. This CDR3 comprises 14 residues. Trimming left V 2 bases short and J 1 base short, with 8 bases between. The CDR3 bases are TGTGCCAGCAGTTTAACAGCCCCGAACACTGAAGCTTTCTTT. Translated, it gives CASSLTAPNTEAFF.

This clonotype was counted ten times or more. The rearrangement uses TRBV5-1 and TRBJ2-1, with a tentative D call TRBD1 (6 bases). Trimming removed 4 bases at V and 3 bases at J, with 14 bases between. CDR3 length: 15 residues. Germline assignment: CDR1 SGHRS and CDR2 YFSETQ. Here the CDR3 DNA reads TGCGCCAGCAGCAGAGAGGGGGAAGTCTACAATGAGCAGTTCTTC. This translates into CASSREGEVYNEQFF.

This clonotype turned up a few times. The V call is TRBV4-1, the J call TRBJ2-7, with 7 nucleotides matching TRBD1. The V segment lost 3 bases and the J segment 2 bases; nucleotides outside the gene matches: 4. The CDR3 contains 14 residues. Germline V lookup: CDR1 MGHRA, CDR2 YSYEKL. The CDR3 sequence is CASSHRQGTYEQYF. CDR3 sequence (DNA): TGCGCCAGCAGCCACCGACAGGGCACCTACGAGCAGTACTTC.

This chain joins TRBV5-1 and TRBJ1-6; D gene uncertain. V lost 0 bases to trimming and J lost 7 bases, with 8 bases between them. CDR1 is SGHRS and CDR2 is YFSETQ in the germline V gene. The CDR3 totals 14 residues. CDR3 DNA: TGCGCCAGCAGCTTGGGCGGCCGGAATTCACCCCTCCACTTT. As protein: CASSLGGRNSPLHF.

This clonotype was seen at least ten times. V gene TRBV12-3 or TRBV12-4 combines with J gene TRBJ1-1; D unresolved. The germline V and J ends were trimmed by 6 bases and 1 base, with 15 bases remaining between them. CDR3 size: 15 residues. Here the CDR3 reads CASSPRAGWNTEAFF. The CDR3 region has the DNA TGTGCCAGCAGCCCTAGGGCGGGATGGAACACTGAAGCTTTCTTT.

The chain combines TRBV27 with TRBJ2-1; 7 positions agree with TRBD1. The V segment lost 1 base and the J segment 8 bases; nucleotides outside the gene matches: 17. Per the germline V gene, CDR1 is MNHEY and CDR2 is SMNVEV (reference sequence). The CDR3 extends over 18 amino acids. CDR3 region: CASSLFANDRALGDEQFF. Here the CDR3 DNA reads TGTGCCAGCAGTTTATTCGCTAACGACAGGGCGTTAGGGGATGAGCAGTTCTTC.

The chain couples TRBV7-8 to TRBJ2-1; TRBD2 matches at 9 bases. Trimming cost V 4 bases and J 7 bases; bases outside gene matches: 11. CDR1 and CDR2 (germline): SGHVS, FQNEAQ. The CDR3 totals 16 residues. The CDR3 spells CASSSYTGGRVNEQFF. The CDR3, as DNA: TGTGCCAGCAGCTCCTATACAGGCGGGAGGGTAAATGAGCAGTTCTTC.

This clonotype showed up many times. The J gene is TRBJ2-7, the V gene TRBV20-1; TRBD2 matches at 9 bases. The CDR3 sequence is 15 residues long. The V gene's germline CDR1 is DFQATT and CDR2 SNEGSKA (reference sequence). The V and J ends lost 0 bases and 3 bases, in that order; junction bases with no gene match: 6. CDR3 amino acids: CSAREGGGADYEQYF. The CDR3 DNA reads TGCAGTGCTAGAGAGGGCGGGGGGGCCGACTACGAGCAGTACTTC.